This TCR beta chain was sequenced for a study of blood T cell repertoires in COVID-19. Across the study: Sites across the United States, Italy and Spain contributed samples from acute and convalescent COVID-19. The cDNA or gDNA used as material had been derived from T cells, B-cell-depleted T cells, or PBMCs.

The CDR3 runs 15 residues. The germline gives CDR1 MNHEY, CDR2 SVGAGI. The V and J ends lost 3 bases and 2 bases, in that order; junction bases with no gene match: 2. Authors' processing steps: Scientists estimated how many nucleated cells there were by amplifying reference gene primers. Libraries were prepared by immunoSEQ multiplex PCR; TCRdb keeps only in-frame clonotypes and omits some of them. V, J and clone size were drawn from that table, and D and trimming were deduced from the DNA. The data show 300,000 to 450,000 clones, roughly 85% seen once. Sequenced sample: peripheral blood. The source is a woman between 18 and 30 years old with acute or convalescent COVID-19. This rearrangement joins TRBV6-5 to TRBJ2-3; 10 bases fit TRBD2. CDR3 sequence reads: CASSYSGRPTDTQYF. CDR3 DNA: TGTGCCAGCAGTTATAGCGGGAGGCCCACAGATACGCAGTATTTT.